The 10 T cell receptor beta chains listed next were all sequenced from one sample in a study of cytomegalovirus exposure and HLA in healthy donors. Researchers ran the PCR with 60 Vbeta and 13 Jbeta primers. Generated by immunoSEQ multiplex PCR, the TCRdb table keeps only in-frame clones and is missing some. Here the sample spans about 130,000 clones, approximately 85% being singletons. The sample was PBMCs. The receptors come from a woman younger than 45 in good health and CMV-seropositive.

Note on this clone: The same CDR3 is also encoded by other DNA sequences in this sample. In DNA form, the CDR3 reads TGCGCCAGCAGCTTGGGGCTAGCGGGGATCTACAATGAGCAGTTCTTC. Protein sequence: CASSLGLAGIYNEQFF. This rearrangement joins TRBV5-1 to TRBJ2-1; 9 bases map to TRBD2. Losses at the gene ends were 0 bases for V and 3 bases for J; bases not matched to a gene: 4. Germline loops: CDR1 SGHRS, CDR2 YFSETQ. This CDR3 contains 16 residues.

The V call is TRBV25-1, the J call TRBJ2-7; 12 bases map to TRBD2. Germline trimming cut 4 bases from V and 6 bases from J; bases unmatched to any gene: 7. The CDR3 length is 15 residues. Germline V lookup: CDR1 MGHDK, CDR2 SYGVNS. The CDR3 sequence: CASSGSSGRAGEQYF. CDR3 nucleotide sequence: TGTGCCAGCAGTGGCTCTAGCGGGAGGGCGGGCGAGCAGTACTTC.

This chain connects TRBV28 to TRBJ1-2; D is unresolved. With 5 bases removed from V and 0 bases from J, the gap between germline ends came to 16 bases. The length of the CDR3 is 16 residues. Germline loops: CDR1 MDHEN, CDR2 SYDVKM. CDR3 sequence: CASSPSPPLSNYGYTF. The CDR3 nucleotides read TGTGCCAGCAGTCCCTCTCCCCCGTTGTCTAACTATGGCTACACCTTC.

This clone was seen only a few times. The V gene is TRBV4-1, the J gene TRBJ2-7; 9 bases map to TRBD1. The CDR3 consists of 14 residues. V shed 1 base, J shed 5 bases, and the junction held 3 bases outside the gene matches. Germline V gene lookup returns CDR1 MGHRA and CDR2 YSYEKL. DNA for the CDR3: TGCGCCAGCAGCCAAGGGGGACAGGGCCACGAGCAGTACTTC. Its protein product is CASSQGGQGHEQYF.

This clone was seen a few times. This chain uses TRBV19 with TRBJ2-5; TRBD2 matches at 9 bases. Germline V gene sequence: CDR1 LNHDA, CDR2 SQIVND (reference sequence). The CDR3 contains 14 residues. V shed 10 bases and J 7 bases; nucleotides not matched to a gene: 13. CDR3 nucleotide sequence: TGTGCCACCTCTCGGGGTAGCGGGGGTGCGACCCAGTACTTC. Translation gives CATSRGSGGATQYF.

The rearrangement uses TRBV10-3 and TRBJ2-1; 8 nucleotides match TRBD2. The length of the CDR3 is 14 residues. V was pared by 5 bases and J by 6 bases, with 6 bases of the junction left unmatched. Germline V lookup: CDR1 ENHRY, CDR2 SYGVKD. This CDR3 is CAISKRETFNEQFF. The CDR3 coding sequence is TGTGCCATCAGTAAGCGGGAGACGTTCAATGAGCAGTTCTTC.

This clone appeared a single time. Germline is not matched at one junction end, which may reflect a read error. V is TRBV7-7 and J is TRBJ2-6; D is undetermined. The CDR3 is 18 amino acids. The germline V gene encodes CDR1 SSHAT and CDR2 FNYEAQ (reference sequence). The CDR3 protein is CASSLDLQYLPGANVLTF. CDR3 in DNA: TGTGCTAGCAGCTTAGATTTGCAATACTTACCTGGGGCCAACGTCCTGACTTTC.

The CDR3 is CASTGNLNTEAFF. The CDR3 nucleotides are TGTGCCAGTACAGGCAACCTGAACACTGAAGCTTTCTTT. The rearrangement uses TRBV19 and TRBJ1-1; no reliable D call. CDR3 length: 13 residues. Trimming shortened V by 7 bases and J by 0 bases, and 9 bases separated the two germline ends. Germline lookup yields CDR1 LNHDA and CDR2 SQIVND (reference sequence). Full variable domain (remainder filled in from reference TRBV19 and TRBJ1-1): DGGITQSPKYLFRKEGQNVTLSCEQNLNHDAMYWYRQDPGQGLRLIYYSQIVNDFQKGDIAEGYSVSREKKESFPLTVTSAQKNPTAFYLCASTGNLNTEAFFGQGTRLTVV.

This clone has just one count. V and J are TRBV5-1 and TRBJ2-2, with D unresolved. The CDR3 contains 15 residues. Germline V gene sequence: CDR1 SGHRS, CDR2 YFSETQ. V lost 1 base and J 5 bases, leaving 12 bases between the germline ends. The CDR3 is CASSLNPGPTGELFF. DNA for the CDR3: TGCGCCAGCAGCTTGAACCCAGGTCCTACCGGGGAGCTGTTTTTT.

The chain combines TRBV15 with TRBJ1-2, with 8 bases that match TRBD1. The trim removed 11 bases at V and 5 bases at J, leaving 16 bases unmatched. This CDR3 region has 15 residues. Germline CDR1 is LNHNV and CDR2 is YYDKDF (reference sequence). CDR3 bases: TGTGCCTCGCGAGATGGGACAGGATCCCTTTATGGCTACACCTTC. Encoded protein: CASRDGTGSLYGYTF.